The clone carrying this T cell receptor (beta chain) was seen a few times. Its target is not known. The record originates from a study of T cell repertoires in cytomegalovirus infection. Study information: Matching HLA type and CMV infection were both indicated by public TCR beta signatures.

General study findings and limits: HLA-C-restricted, CMV-specific TCR beta clonotypes were dominant ex vivo. Summed public TCR beta family frequency identified CMV carriers bearing the relevant HLA.

TCRdb redid the calling of the reads with MiXCR, one entry per CDR3 protein. The sample lists 110,000 to 150,000 distinct CDR3 sequences, approximately 30% occurring once. V was shortened by 6 bases and J by 0 bases, with 12 bases between the two germline ends. CDR3 length: 14 amino acids. Germline values: CDR1 SQVTM, CDR2 ANQGSEA. The clonotype was recovered from a human donor in good health (CMV status not recorded). Some clones in this sample may be carry-over from other donors' samples. The sequenced sample was CD8+ T cells from cultured PBMCs, obtained from culture after CMV antigen stimulation. The chain links TRBV29-1 to TRBJ2-1; no clear D gene. The CDR3 DNA sequence: TGCAGCGTCCCCTCTGTTCGCTCCTACAATGAGCAGTTCTTC. Translating it yields CSVPSVRSYNEQFF.